The entry below gives a single T cell receptor beta chain sequence along with its context. What it binds is unknown. Treatment meaning: roughly 10-day PBMC culture with coronavirus spike peptide pools or control peptides (ViraFEST assay). Roughly 1.9 million PBMCs went into each well for culture with roughly 10 IU/ml IL-2 and 10 ug/ml peptide pools. The sample originates from a study of vaccination and CD4 T cells after COVID-19. CDR3 size: 18 residues. V lost 2 bases, J lost 6 bases, and 14 bases stayed unmatched. Per the germline V gene, CDR1 is MDHEN and CDR2 is SYDVKM. CD4+ T cells that had been cultured provided DNA sequenced with the Oncomine TCR Beta short-read assay. TCRdb ran MiXCR on the PCR reads and lists one entry per CDR3 protein. The sample has under 15,000 distinct CDR3 sequences; 25% to 35% are singletons.

The material sequenced was CD4+ T cells from blood, cultured in vitro, taken after SARS-CoV-2 vaccination. This chain connects TRBV28 to TRBJ1-5; 9 positions agree with TRBD1. The source is a human donor who had recovered from COVID-19. The CDR3 sequence: CASSLDGGDRVRSQPQHF. Here the CDR3 DNA reads TGTGCCAGCAGTTTAGATGGGGGGGACAGGGTTCGGAGTCAGCCCCAGCATTTT.